The next 16 T cell receptor beta chains were all read from a single sample in a study of blood T cell repertoires in COVID-19 (dated by TCRdb to about 2020). Libraries came from the immunoSEQ multiplex PCR assay. TCRdb took over this immuneACCESS table, retaining in-frame rearrangements with V and J assigned. Such tables are incomplete; in checked studies, under half of the missing clones stem from an unresolved V gene, and the remainder is unexplained. The sample records about 110,000 clones, 70% to 85% of which are singletons. Clones ranked in the top ten supply around 1.9% of the sample. The sequenced sample consisted of peripheral blood. All receptors come from a woman aged 40 to 50 with acute or convalescent COVID-19.

This chain connects TRBV2 to TRBJ1-2; maybe TRBD1 (6 bases). Deletions cut 4 bases from V and 9 bases from J, with 15 bases between. The CDR3 is made up of 13 amino acids. CDR1 and CDR2 from the germline V gene are SNHLY and FYNNEI. For the CDR3, the DNA is TGTGCCAGCAGTGCGAACCGACAGGAGCGCTACACCTTC. It encodes CASSANRQERYTF.

J is TRBJ1-3 and V is TRBV6-5; D might be TRBD1 (5 bases). This CDR3 region has 15 residues. Trimming took off 6 bases at V and 4 bases at J, with 16 bases between the two ends. Germline loops: CDR1 MNHEY, CDR2 SVGAGI. The CDR3 sequence is CASRQNDSPGNTIYF. Here the CDR3 DNA reads TGTGCCAGCAGACAAAATGACAGCCCGGGAAACACCATATATTTT.

The chain uses TRBV3-1 (or the pseudogene TRBV3-2) and TRBJ2-6; a possible D gene is TRBD1 (6 bases). The CDR3 is made up of 16 amino acids. V lost 1 base to trimming and J lost 4 bases, with 11 bases between them. Germline CDR1 reads LGHDT; CDR2 reads YNNKEL (reference sequence). Here the CDR3 reads CASSQGRGSGANVLTF. CDR3 bases: TGTGCCAGCAGCCAAGGAAGGGGGTCCGGGGCCAACGTCCTGACTTTC.

The V call is TRBV2, the J call TRBJ1-5; D is undetermined. This CDR3 contains 16 residues. Germline values: CDR1 SNHLY, CDR2 FYNNEI. Trimming stripped 6 bases from V and 3 bases from J, with 18 bases between. The CDR3 DNA reads as TGTGCCAGCAGCCCCTCTTTTCCGAGAGCCAATCAGCCCCAGCATTTT. Translating it yields CASSPSFPRANQPQHF.

The chain uses TRBV9 and TRBJ2-3; 9 positions match TRBD2. This CDR3 has 16 residues. Per the germline V gene, CDR1 is SGDLS and CDR2 is YYNGEE. J was trimmed by 0 bases and V by 0 bases; bases with no gene match: 2. The CDR3 is CASSVALAGSTDTQYF. DNA for the CDR3: TGTGCCAGCAGCGTAGCCCTAGCGGGGAGCACAGATACGCAGTATTTT.

This clone was observed a few times. This rearrangement joins TRBV3-1 (or the pseudogene TRBV3-2) to TRBJ2-1; no definite D call. Germline CDR1 reads LGHDT; CDR2 reads YNNKEL (reference sequence). CDR3 length: 13 residues. V was cut by 1 base and J by 5 bases, with 6 bases left in between. The CDR3 sequence is CASSQGLDNEQFF. CDR3 DNA: TGTGCCAGCAGCCAAGGACTGGACAATGAGCAGTTCTTC.

The chain links TRBV6-2 or TRBV6-3 to TRBJ2-7; TRBD2 matches at 8 bases. Germline V gene sequence: CDR1 MNHEY, CDR2 SVGEGT. The CDR3 runs to 16 residues. V was pared by 6 bases and J by 1 base, with 11 bases of the junction left unmatched. In DNA form, the CDR3 reads TGTGCCAGCAGCCCTCGGGCGGGGGGAGCGTCCTACGAGCAGTACTTC. This codes for CASSPRAGGASYEQYF.

This rearrangement joins TRBV11-2 to TRBJ2-3; D uncertain. The germline V gene encodes CDR1 SGHAT and CDR2 FQNNGV. Trimming took off 0 bases at V and 4 bases at J, with 5 bases between the two ends. This CDR3 contains 13 residues. DNA of the CDR3: TGTGCCAGCAGCTTAGATCTAGCAGATACGCAGTATTTT. Translated: CASSLDLADTQYF.

The chain recombines TRBV9 with TRBJ1-2; D is perhaps TRBD1 (5 bases). This CDR3 is built from 14 residues. Germline CDR1 reads SGDLS; CDR2 reads YYNGEE. The V and J ends lost 4 bases and 2 bases respectively, with 12 bases between them. CDR3 bases: TGTGCCAGCAGCTATGAGACAGCAAACTATGGCTACACCTTC. It translates to CASSYETANYGYTF.

The V call is TRBV7-2, the J call TRBJ1-6, with a possible D match to TRBD1 (5 bases). Germline V gives CDR1 SGHTA, CDR2 FQGNSA. CDR3 length equals 16 residues. The V and J ends lost 2 bases and 14 bases respectively, with 22 bases between them. CDR3 in amino acids: CASSLTPQTAVKSLHF. The CDR3 DNA reads TGTGCCAGCAGCTTAACCCCCCAGACAGCCGTTAAGTCCCTCCACTTT.

The V gene is TRBV5-4, the J gene TRBJ2-2; D is unresolved. Germline V gene sequence: CDR1 SGHNT, CDR2 YYREEE (reference sequence). V lost 0 bases, J lost 0 bases, and 9 bases lay in between. The CDR3 is made up of 16 amino acids. CDR3 residues: CASSLAAPTNTGELFF. The CDR3 DNA reads as TGTGCCAGCAGCTTGGCCGCACCTACGAACACCGGGGAGCTGTTTTTT.

The gene calls are TRBV3-1 (or the pseudogene TRBV3-2) and TRBJ1-4, with D possibly being TRBD1 (5 bases). The CDR3 sequence is 16 residues long. Germline values: CDR1 LGHDT, CDR2 YNNKEL (reference sequence). The V and J ends lost 0 bases and 7 bases respectively, with 15 bases between them. CDR3 nucleotide sequence: TGTGCCAGCAGCCAAGATCATCTGGGAAGGGGTGAAAAACTGTTTTTT. It specifies CASSQDHLGRGEKLFF.

This clone was counted ten times or more. This same CDR3 is encoded by further DNA sequences in the sample. The rearrangement joins TRBV19 to TRBJ2-5; possibly TRBD1 for D (5 bases). This CDR3 contains 14 residues. V lost 5 bases to trimming and J lost 2 bases, with 12 bases between them. Per the germline V gene, CDR1 is LNHDA and CDR2 is SQIVND (reference sequence). The CDR3 DNA reads TGTGCCAGTAGTTTAACCCAGGGACAAGAGACCCAGTACTTC. Translating it yields CASSLTQGQETQYF.

J is TRBJ1-5 and V is TRBV18; D uncertain. V was trimmed by 5 bases and J by 0 bases, leaving 8 bases between them. This CDR3 spans 14 amino acids. Germline lookup yields CDR1 KGHSH and CDR2 LQKENI. The DNA of the CDR3 is TGTGCCAGCTCAGCAAGCGATAGCAATCAGCCCCAGCATTTT. As protein: CASSASDSNQPQHF.

The V call is TRBV15, the J call TRBJ2-2; D is unresolved. This CDR3 comprises 13 residues. CDR1 LNHNV and CDR2 YYDKDF come from the germline V gene (reference sequence). V lost 7 bases and J 1 base, leaving 7 bases between the germline ends. The CDR3 DNA follows: TGTGCCACCACAAACGGGAACACCGGGGAGCTGTTTTTT. Encoded protein: CATTNGNTGELFF.

This clone was detected a few times. The chain combines TRBV28 with TRBJ2-1, with 7 bases aligning to TRBD1. This CDR3 spans 15 amino acids. J was trimmed by 3 bases and V by 7 bases; bases with no gene match: 9. Germline V gene data show CDR1 as MDHEN and CDR2 as SYDVKM. DNA for the CDR3: TGTGCCAGCAAAAAATACGGGACAGACTACAATGAGCAGTTCTTC. Translated: CASKKYGTDYNEQFF.